This T cell receptor beta chain originates from a study of T cells in Graves' hyperthyroidism and ophthalmopathy. This clonotype has ten or more counts. The CDR3 runs 12 residues. The V gene end was trimmed by 3 bases and the J gene end by 6 bases; junction bases not matched to a gene: 2. Germline assignment: CDR1 SNHLY and CDR2 FYNNEI. From RNA transcripts, TCR beta CDR3 regions were amplified. Carried out on the TCR CDR3, a first-round RT-PCR used the HTBI primer set. TCRdb recomputed calls from the multiplex PCR reads with MiXCR, one row per CDR3 protein. The sample has roughly 350,000 distinct CDR3 sequences; roughly 14% are singletons.

The sample comprised blood. This clonotype was obtained from a woman younger than 45 with Graves' ophthalmopathy. The rearrangement uses TRBV2 and TRBJ2-7, with TRBD1 matching over 7 bases. CDR3: CASSEGTVEQYF. CDR3 DNA: TGTGCCAGCAGTGAGGGGACAGTCGAGCAGTACTTC.